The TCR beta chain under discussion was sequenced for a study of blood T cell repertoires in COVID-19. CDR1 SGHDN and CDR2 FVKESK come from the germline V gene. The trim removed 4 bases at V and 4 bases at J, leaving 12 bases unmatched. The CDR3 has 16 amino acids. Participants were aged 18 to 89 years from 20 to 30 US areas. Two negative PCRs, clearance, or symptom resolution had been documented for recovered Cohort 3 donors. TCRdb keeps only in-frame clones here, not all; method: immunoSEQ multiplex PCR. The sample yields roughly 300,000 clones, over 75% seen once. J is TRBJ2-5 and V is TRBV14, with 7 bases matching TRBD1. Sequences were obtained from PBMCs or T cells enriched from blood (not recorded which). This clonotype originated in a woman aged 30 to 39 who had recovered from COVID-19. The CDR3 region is CASSPLETGISETQYF. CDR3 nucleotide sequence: TGTGCCAGCAGCCCTTTGGAGACAGGGATATCAGAGACCCAGTACTTC.